This T cell receptor (beta chain) was found in a study of T-cell memory formation after mild COVID-19. TCRdb reprocessed the 5' RACE reads with MiXCR, giving one entry per CDR3 protein. The sample lists tens of thousands of distinct CDR3 sequences; over 13% were seen once. The CDR3 is 14 amino acids. Germline CDR1 SGHRS, CDR2 YFSETQ. V lost 4 bases, J lost 0 bases, and 9 bases lay in between. Concerning this clonotype: Its target is unknown.

Findings and caveats of the study: Of the contracting clones, CD4+ ones lay mainly in CM and EM, and CD8+ ones in EMRA.

The TCR originated in a man aged 18 to 30 who had mild COVID-19 (a few samples of this study predate the infection). Cell type and time point are not known. Sequencing was performed on PBMCs or a T cell subset sorted from them (not recorded which). The chain combines TRBV5-1 with TRBJ2-3; D not certain. Here the CDR3 DNA reads TGCGCCAGCAGCCCCGTCAGGAGCACAGATACGCAGTATTTT. It encodes CASSPVRSTDTQYF.